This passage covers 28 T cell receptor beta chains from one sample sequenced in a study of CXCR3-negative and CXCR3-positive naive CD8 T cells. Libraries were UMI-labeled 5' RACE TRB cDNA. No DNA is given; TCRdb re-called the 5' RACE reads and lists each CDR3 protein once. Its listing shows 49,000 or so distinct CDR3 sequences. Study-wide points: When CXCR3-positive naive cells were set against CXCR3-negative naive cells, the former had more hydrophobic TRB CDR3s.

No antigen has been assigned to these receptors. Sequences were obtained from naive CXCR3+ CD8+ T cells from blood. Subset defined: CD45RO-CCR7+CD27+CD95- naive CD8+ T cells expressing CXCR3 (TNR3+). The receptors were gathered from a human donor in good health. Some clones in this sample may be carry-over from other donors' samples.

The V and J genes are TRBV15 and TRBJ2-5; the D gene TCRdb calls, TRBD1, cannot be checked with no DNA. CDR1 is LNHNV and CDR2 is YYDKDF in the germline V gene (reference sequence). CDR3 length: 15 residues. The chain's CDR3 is CATGGPGQPLKTQYF.

CDR3 residues: CASSVVLGGEFPTEAFF. The V and J genes are TRBV9 and TRBJ1-1; the TCRdb D gene call, TRBD1, has no DNA to confirm it. The CDR3 consists of 17 residues. In germline, CDR1 is SGDLS, CDR2 YYNGEE. Full variable domain (missing parts from reference TRBV9 and TRBJ1-1): DSGVTQTPKHLITATGQRVTLRCSPRSGDLSVYWYQQSLDQGLQFLIQYYNGEERAKGNILERFSAQQFPDLHSELNLSSLELGDSALYFCASSVVLGGEFPTEAFFGQGTRLTVV.

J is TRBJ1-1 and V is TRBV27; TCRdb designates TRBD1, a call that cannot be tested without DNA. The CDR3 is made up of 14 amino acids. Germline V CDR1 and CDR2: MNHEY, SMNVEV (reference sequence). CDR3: CAISLPGGGTEAFF.

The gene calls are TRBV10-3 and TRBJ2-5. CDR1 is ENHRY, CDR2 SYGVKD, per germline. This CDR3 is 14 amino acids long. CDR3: CAISEPTLQETQYF.

The CDR3 reads CASTNTGELFF. The chain couples TRBV2 to TRBJ2-2. CDR1 is SNHLY and CDR2 is FYNNEI in the germline V gene. The CDR3 has 11 residues.

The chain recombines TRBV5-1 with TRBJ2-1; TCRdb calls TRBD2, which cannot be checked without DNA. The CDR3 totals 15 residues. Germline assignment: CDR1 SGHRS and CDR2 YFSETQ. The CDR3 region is CASSPGTSGRFEQFF.

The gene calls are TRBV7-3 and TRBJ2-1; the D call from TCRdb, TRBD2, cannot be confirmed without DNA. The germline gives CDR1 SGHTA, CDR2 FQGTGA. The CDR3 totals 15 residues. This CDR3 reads CASSNTSGGWNEQFF.

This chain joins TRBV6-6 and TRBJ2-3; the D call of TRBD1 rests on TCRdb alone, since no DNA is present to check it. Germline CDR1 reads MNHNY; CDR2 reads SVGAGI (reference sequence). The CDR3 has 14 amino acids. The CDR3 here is CASRSEGDTDTQYF.

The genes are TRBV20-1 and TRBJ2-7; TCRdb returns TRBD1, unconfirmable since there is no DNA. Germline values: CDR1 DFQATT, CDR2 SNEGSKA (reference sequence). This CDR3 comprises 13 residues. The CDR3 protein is CSADRDDAYEQYF.

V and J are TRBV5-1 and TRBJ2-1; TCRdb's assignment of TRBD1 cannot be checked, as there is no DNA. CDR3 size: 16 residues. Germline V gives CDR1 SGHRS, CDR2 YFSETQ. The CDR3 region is CASSGTAIASSNEQFF.

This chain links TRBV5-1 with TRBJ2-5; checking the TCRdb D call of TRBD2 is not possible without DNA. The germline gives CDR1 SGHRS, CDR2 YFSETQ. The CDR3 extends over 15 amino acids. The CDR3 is CASSTGLAGEETQYF. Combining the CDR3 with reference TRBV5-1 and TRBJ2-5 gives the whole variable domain KAGVTQTPRYLIKTRGQQVTLSCSPISGHRSVSWYQQTPGQGLQFLFEYFSETQRNKGNFPGRFSGRQFSNSRSEMNVSTLELGDSALYLCASSTGLAGEETQYFGPGTRLLVL.

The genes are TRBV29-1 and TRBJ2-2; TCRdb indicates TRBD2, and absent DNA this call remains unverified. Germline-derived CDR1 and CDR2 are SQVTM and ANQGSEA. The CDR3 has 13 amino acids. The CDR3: CSVDGGDTGELFF.

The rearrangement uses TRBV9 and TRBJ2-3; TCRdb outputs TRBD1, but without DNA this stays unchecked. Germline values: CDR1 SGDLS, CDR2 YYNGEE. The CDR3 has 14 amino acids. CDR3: CASSAGGGEDTQYF.

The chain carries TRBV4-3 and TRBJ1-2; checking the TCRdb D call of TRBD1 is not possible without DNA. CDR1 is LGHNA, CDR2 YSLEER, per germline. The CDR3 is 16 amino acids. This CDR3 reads CASSQDSGPGNYGYTF.

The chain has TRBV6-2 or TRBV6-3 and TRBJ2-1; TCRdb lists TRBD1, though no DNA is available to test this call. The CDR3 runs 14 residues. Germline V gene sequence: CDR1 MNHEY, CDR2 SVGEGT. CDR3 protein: CAICSGQLRDEQFF.

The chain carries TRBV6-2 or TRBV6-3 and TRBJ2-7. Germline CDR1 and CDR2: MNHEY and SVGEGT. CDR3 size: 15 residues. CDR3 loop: CASSYPPDSPYEQYF.

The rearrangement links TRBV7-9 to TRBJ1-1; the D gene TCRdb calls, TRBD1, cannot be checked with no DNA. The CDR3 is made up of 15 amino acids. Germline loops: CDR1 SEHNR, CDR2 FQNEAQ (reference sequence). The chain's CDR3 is CASSLGDSTGPEAFF.

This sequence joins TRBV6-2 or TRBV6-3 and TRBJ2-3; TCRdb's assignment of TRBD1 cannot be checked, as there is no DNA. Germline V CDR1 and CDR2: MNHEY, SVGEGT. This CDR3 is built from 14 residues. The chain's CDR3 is CARRLGQSTDTQYF.

The CDR3 reads CASSLWEDNTEAFF. This chain joins TRBV7-9 and TRBJ1-1. Germline-derived CDR1 and CDR2 are SEHNR and FQNEAQ (reference sequence). The CDR3 extends over 14 amino acids.

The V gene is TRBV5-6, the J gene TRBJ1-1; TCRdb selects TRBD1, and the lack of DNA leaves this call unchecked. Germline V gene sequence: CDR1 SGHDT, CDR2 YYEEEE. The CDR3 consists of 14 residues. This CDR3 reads CASSQNRGYTEAFF.

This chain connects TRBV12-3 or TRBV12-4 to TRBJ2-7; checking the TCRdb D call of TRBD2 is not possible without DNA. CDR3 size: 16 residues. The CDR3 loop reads CASSLPSGGSSYEQYF.

CDR3: CASSSPPQETQYF. This sequence joins TRBV7-3 and TRBJ2-5; TCRdb selects TRBD1, and the lack of DNA leaves this call unchecked. CDR3 size: 13 residues. Germline CDR1 reads SGHTA; CDR2 reads FQGTGA. The full variable domain, with the rest looked up from reference TRBV7-3 and TRBJ2-5, is GAGVSQTPSNKVTEKGKYVELRCDPISGHTALYWYRQSLGQGPEFLIYFQGTGAADDSGLPNDRFFAVRPEGSVSTLKIQRTERGDSAVYLCASSSPPQETQYFGPGTRLLVL.

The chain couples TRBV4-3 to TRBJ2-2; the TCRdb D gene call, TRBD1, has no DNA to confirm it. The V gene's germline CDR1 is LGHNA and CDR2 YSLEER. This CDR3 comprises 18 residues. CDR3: CASSQEVAQGAVGGELFF.

Here the CDR3 reads CASSYSLAGATYNEQFF. This rearrangement joins TRBV6-2 or TRBV6-3 to TRBJ2-1; no DNA is available, so the TRBD2 call from TCRdb remains unchecked. Germline V gene data show CDR1 as MNHEY and CDR2 as SVGEGT. The CDR3 is 17 residues long.

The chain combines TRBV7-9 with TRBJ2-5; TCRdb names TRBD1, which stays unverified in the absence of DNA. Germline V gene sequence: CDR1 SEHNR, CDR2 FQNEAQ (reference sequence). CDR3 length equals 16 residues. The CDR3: CASTTLDDRTQETQYF.

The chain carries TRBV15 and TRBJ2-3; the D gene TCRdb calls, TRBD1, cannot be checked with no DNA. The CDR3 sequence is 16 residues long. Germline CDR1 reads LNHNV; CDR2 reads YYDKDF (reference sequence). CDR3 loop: CATSPLDWGGTDTQYF.

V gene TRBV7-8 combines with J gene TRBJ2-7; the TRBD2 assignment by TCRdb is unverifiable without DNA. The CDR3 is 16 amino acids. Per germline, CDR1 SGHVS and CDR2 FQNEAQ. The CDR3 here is CASSLEERGLNYEQYF. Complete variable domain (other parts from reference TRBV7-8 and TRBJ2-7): GAGVSQSPRYKVAKRGQDVALRCDPISGHVSLFWYQQALGQGPEFLTYFQNEAQLDKSGLPSDRFFAERPEGSVSTLKIQRTQQEDSAVYLCASSLEERGLNYEQYFGPGTRLTVT.

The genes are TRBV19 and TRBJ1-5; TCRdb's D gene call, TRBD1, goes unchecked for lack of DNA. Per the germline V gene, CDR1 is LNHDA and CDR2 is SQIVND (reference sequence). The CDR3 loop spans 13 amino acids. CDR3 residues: CASSRGLNQPQHF.